The subject of this entry is one TCR beta chain. Its antigen is as yet unknown. CDR3 length: 14 residues. Per the germline V gene, CDR1 is MNHEY and CDR2 is SVGAGI. The J segment lost 4 bases and the V segment lost 7 bases, leaving 7 bases of the junction unmatched. With 60 Vbeta and 13 Jbeta primers, the PCR was carried out. Original data processing: Among the unique TCR beta chains that a later analysis counted, 80 million to 100 million in all, around 11 million were shared. Sequencing used immunoSEQ multiplex PCR; TCRdb keeps in-frame clones, though not all of them. V, J and clone size were drawn from that table, and D and trimming were deduced from the DNA. The sample holds 60,000 or so clones, over 55% seen once. The sample belongs to a study of cytomegalovirus exposure and HLA in healthy donors. Study-level points and caveats: Specific recognition of CMV antigens was confirmed in vitro for a few chains (all CMV-associated). According to the study, around 150 TCR beta chains were cytomegalovirus-associated. Later analysis showed most CMV-associated TCR beta chains appearing HLA-restricted.

Material: PBMCs. The chain carries TRBV6-5 and TRBJ2-5; TRBD2 matches 9 bases. The sequence was collected from a man between 35 and 55 years old in good health and CMV-seropositive. CDR3 loop: CASKGGGEGETQYF. The CDR3 DNA follows: TGTGCCAGCAAGGGCGGGGGGGAGGGAGAGACCCAGTACTTC.